This T cell receptor beta chain was identified in a study of spatial heterogeneity in lung cancer. The wider study: In raw reads, more than nine appearances on average were recorded for each unique TCR and UMI combination.

Carried by each TCR cDNA molecule was a unique molecular identifier. One entry per CDR3 protein results from TCRdb running MiXCR on the 5' RACE reads. The data hold 80,000 to 95,000 distinct CDR3 sequences, with roughly 8.7% observed a single time. The time point here: sample taken at primary tumor resection. Material for sequencing was whole RNA from tumor, nontumor lung or frozen PBMC, left unsorted. Patients with untreated early-stage non-small cell lung cancer, numbering some 68, were the donors. Germline V gives CDR1 DFQATT, CDR2 SNEGSKA (reference sequence). Trimming shortened V by 1 base and J by 3 bases, and 7 bases separated the two germline ends. The CDR3 runs to 13 residues. This clonotype was counted only a few times.

The rearrangement uses TRBV20-1 and TRBJ1-3, with D uncertain. The source was PBMCs, collected at surgery. This clonotype originated in a male donor with early-stage non-small cell lung cancer. CDR3 sequence (DNA): TGCAGTGCTAGAGTGGGAGATGGAAACACCATATATTTT. Translating gives CSARVGDGNTIYF.